One and the same sample provided the 27 T cell receptor beta chains below, sequenced in a study of PD-L1 blockade in urothelial cancer. Sequenced by immunoSEQ multiplex PCR; TCRdb stores in-frame clones only, minus some. The table shows tens of thousands of clones, with roughly 84% occurring only once. The source material was PBMCs, sampled around atezolizumab (anti-PD-L1) treatment. Receptors were obtained from a man aged 50 to 60 with urothelial cancer.

The gene calls are TRBV27 and TRBJ2-6, with D possibly being TRBD2 (6 bases). This CDR3 spans 17 amino acids. In germline, CDR1 is MNHEY, CDR2 SMNVEV (reference sequence). The V end lost 6 bases, the J end lost 0 bases, and 15 bases lay between the germline ends. Written as DNA, the CDR3 is TGTGCCAGCAGCTCGGGACTTACAGCCTCTGGGGCCAACGTCCTGACTTTC. It translates to CASSSGLTASGANVLTF.

This chain joins TRBV27 and TRBJ2-6, with 8 positions matching TRBD1. CDR1 MNHEY and CDR2 SMNVEV come from the germline V gene (reference sequence). This CDR3 region has 14 residues. With V trimmed by 5 bases and J by 14 bases, 11 bases remained unmatched. CDR3 protein: CASSPRWTGHLLTF. CDR3 coding DNA: TGTGCCAGCAGTCCTAGGTGGACAGGGCATCTCCTGACTTTC.

This chain links TRBV4-2 with TRBJ1-1, with D unresolved. CDR3 length equals 13 residues. The germline V gene encodes CDR1 LGHNA and CDR2 YNFKEQ. The germline V and J ends were trimmed by 6 bases and 6 bases, with 14 bases remaining between them. CDR3 amino acids: CASRGSGLSEAFF. CDR3 sequence (DNA): TGTGCCAGCAGAGGTTCCGGGTTGTCTGAAGCTTTCTTT.

This chain connects TRBV14 to TRBJ1-2; 10 bases map to TRBD1. Germline V gives CDR1 SGHDN, CDR2 FVKESK. The J segment lost 5 bases and the V segment lost 4 bases, leaving 1 base of the junction unmatched. This CDR3 is 13 amino acids long. The CDR3 reads CASSPDRGYGYTF. The CDR3 DNA reads TGTGCCAGCAGCCCGGACAGGGGGTATGGCTACACCTTC.

This clone was seen only a few times. The V and J genes are TRBV6-5 and TRBJ2-1; 9 bases line up with TRBD2. V gave up 6 bases and J gave up 3 bases; unmatched junction bases: 3. The CDR3 has 14 amino acids. From germline, CDR1 is MNHEY and CDR2 SVGAGI. CDR3 region: CASSLAGDYNEQFF. The CDR3 DNA follows: TGTGCCAGCAGCTTAGCGGGAGACTACAATGAGCAGTTCTTC.

The rearrangement joins TRBV5-1 to TRBJ2-1; TRBD2 aligns across 9 bases. The CDR3 runs to 16 residues. The germline V gene encodes CDR1 SGHRS and CDR2 YFSETQ. The ends lost 0 bases at V and 4 bases at J; junction bases unmatched: 5. The CDR3 here is CASSLDLAGRYNEQFF. The CDR3, as DNA: TGCGCCAGCAGCTTGGACCTAGCGGGACGGTACAATGAGCAGTTCTTC.

The chain combines TRBV28 with TRBJ1-1; TRBD1 aligns across 7 bases. CDR3 size: 15 residues. V lost 5 bases to trimming and J lost 0 bases; unmatched junction nucleotides: 6. The germline V gene has CDR1 MDHEN and CDR2 SYDVKM. The CDR3 region is CASSLAGTVNTEAFF. The CDR3 DNA reads TGTGCCAGCAGTCTCGCCGGGACAGTGAACACTGAAGCTTTCTTT. The full variable domain, in which reference TRBV28 and TRBJ1-1 provide the parts outside the CDR3, is DVKVTQSSRYLVKRTGEKVFLECVQDMDHENMFWYRQDPGLGLRLIYFSYDVKMKEKGDIPEGYSVSREKKERFSLILESASTNQTSMYLCASSLAGTVNTEAFFGQGTRLTVV.

The J gene is TRBJ1-2, the V gene TRBV5-1; no clear D gene. The length of the CDR3 is 13 residues. Germline CDR1 reads SGHRS; CDR2 reads YFSETQ. The ends were cut back, 1 base at V and 5 bases at J, with 9 bases in the middle. The CDR3 loop reads CASSLTVTYGYTF. The CDR3, as DNA: TGCGCCAGCAGCTTGACAGTAACTTATGGCTACACCTTC.

The CDR3 reads CATEQGVGGYNEQFF. In DNA, the CDR3 is TGTGCCACCGAGCAGGGGGTGGGGGGCTACAATGAGCAGTTCTTC. The gene calls are TRBV10-3 and TRBJ2-1; TRBD1 might be the D (7 bases). The germline V gene encodes CDR1 ENHRY and CDR2 SYGVKD. The CDR3 contains 15 residues. V was cut by 10 bases and J by 3 bases, with 19 bases left in between.

This chain joins TRBV28 and TRBJ2-2; TRBD2 matches at 8 bases. Germline values: CDR1 MDHEN, CDR2 SYDVKM. The CDR3 length is 14 residues. V gave up 7 bases and J gave up 3 bases; unmatched junction bases: 4. The CDR3 spells CASKGLVYTGELFF. As DNA, the CDR3 is TGTGCCAGCAAGGGACTAGTGTACACCGGGGAGCTGTTTTTT.

The rearrangement uses TRBV9 and TRBJ1-3; possibly TRBD1 for D (6 bases). V lost 5 bases to trimming and J lost 2 bases, with 14 bases between them. Germline V CDR1 and CDR2: SGDLS, YYNGEE. This CDR3 spans 15 amino acids. The CDR3 DNA reads TGTGCCAGCAGTTCACAGGGTACTCCTGGAAACACCATATATTTT. Amino acid sequence: CASSSQGTPGNTIYF.

The CDR3 DNA sequence: TGTGCCAGCAGTTTCTCACAGGGAGGGGAGACCCAGTACTTC. It is translated as CASSFSQGGETQYF. The J gene is TRBJ2-5, the V gene TRBV28; the D gene is possibly TRBD2 (7 bases). CDR1 is MDHEN, CDR2 SYDVKM, per germline. V lost 3 bases and J 5 bases, leaving 13 bases between the germline ends. This CDR3 contains 14 residues.

The rearrangement uses TRBV15 and TRBJ2-5; D perhaps matches TRBD1 (5 bases). The V gene lost 7 bases and the J gene lost 2 bases, with 14 bases spanning the gap. This CDR3 region has 14 residues. The germline CDR1 and CDR2 sequences are LNHNV and YYDKDF (reference sequence). The CDR3 region is CATTRDRGQETQYF. CDR3 sequence (DNA): TGTGCCACCACCCGTGACAGAGGACAAGAGACCCAGTACTTC.

The CDR3 bases are TGTGCCAGCAGTTTCTCGAGGGATACGCAGTATTTT. Encoded protein: CASSFSRDTQYF. The chain joins TRBV28 to TRBJ2-3; D uncertain. There are 12 residues in the CDR3. CDR1 and CDR2 (germline): MDHEN, SYDVKM. V shed 3 bases and J shed 6 bases, with 7 bases lying between them.

The chain carries TRBV30 and TRBJ2-1, with TRBD1 as a possible D gene (6 bases). CDR1 GTSNPN and CDR2 SVGIG come from the germline V gene (reference sequence). V dropped 0 bases and J dropped 7 bases, with 10 bases sitting between them. The CDR3 sequence is 13 residues long. DNA for the CDR3: TGTGCCTGGAGTGTAGCAGGGGTGAATGAGCAGTTCTTC. This encodes CAWSVAGVNEQFF.

V is TRBV28 and J is TRBJ1-5; no clear D. Germline V gene sequence: CDR1 MDHEN, CDR2 SYDVKM. V was clipped by 1 base and J by 6 bases, with 13 bases between them. There are 15 residues in the CDR3. CDR3 protein: CASSLLREMAQPQHF. DNA for the CDR3: TGTGCCAGCAGTTTATTGAGGGAAATGGCTCAGCCCCAGCATTTT.

This chain connects TRBV15 to TRBJ2-2, with D unresolved. This CDR3 contains 15 residues. V was shortened by 3 bases and J by 5 bases, with 13 bases between the two germline ends. Germline-derived CDR1 and CDR2 are LNHNV and YYDKDF (reference sequence). The CDR3 coding sequence is TGTGCCACCAGCAGGAGTAGCAGCCTAACCGGGGAGCTGTTTTTT. Translation: CATSRSSSLTGELFF.

The chain is built from TRBV9 and TRBJ2-5; D remains ambiguous. The V and J ends lost 1 base and 2 bases respectively, with 6 bases between them. This CDR3 spans 13 amino acids. Germline V gene data show CDR1 as SGDLS and CDR2 as YYNGEE. The CDR3 loop is CASSVNGQETQYF. CDR3 DNA: TGTGCCAGCAGCGTAAACGGGCAAGAGACCCAGTACTTC.

The chain carries TRBV14 and TRBJ2-7, with D possibly TRBD1 on 6 matching bases. Germline CDR1 is SGHDN and CDR2 is FVKESK. Trimming left V 7 bases short and J 0 bases short, with 13 bases between. The CDR3 extends over 14 amino acids. CDR3: CASKPTTGSYEQYF. In DNA, the CDR3 is TGTGCCAGCAAACCAACGACAGGCTCCTACGAGCAGTACTTC.

The rearrangement joins TRBV5-6 to TRBJ2-5; D call uncertain. In germline, CDR1 is SGHDT, CDR2 YYEEEE. The germline V and J ends were trimmed by 0 bases and 5 bases, with 5 bases remaining between them. CDR3 length: 12 amino acids. The CDR3 reads CASSLGPETQYF. CDR3 nucleotides: TGTGCCAGCAGCTTGGGTCCGGAGACCCAGTACTTC.

V usage is TRBV30 and J usage is TRBJ1-2; D is unresolved. The V and J ends lost 3 bases and 8 bases respectively, with 10 bases between them. This CDR3 is built from 11 residues. Germline CDR1 and CDR2: GTSNPN and SVGIG (reference sequence). The CDR3 spells CAWRESQGYTF. CDR3 DNA sequence: TGTGCCTGGAGGGAGAGCCAGGGCTACACCTTC.

The DNA of the CDR3 is TGTGCCACTCCGACTGACAGGGTTAAGACTGAAGCTTTCTTT. Residues: CATPTDRVKTEAFF. This chain links TRBV6-1 with TRBJ1-1, with 7 bases aligning to TRBD1. J gave up 5 bases and V 10 bases, and 13 bases lay outside the gene matches. Germline CDR1 is MNHNS and CDR2 is SASEGT. The CDR3 loop spans 14 amino acids.

The CDR3 DNA reads TGTGCCAGCAGCATATCTAGCGGGATGAACACCGGGGAGCTGTTTTTT. Residues: CASSISSGMNTGELFF. This sequence joins TRBV7-8 and TRBJ2-2; 9 bases are shared with TRBD2. The CDR3 loop spans 16 amino acids. V lost 5 bases to trimming and J lost 1 base; unmatched junction nucleotides: 5. CDR1 and CDR2 from the germline V gene are SGHVS and FQNEAQ.

This clone has just one count. V gene TRBV11-2 combines with J gene TRBJ2-1; TRBD2 matches 8 bases. Germline V lookup: CDR1 SGHAT, CDR2 FQNNGV. Losses at the gene ends were 10 bases for V and 6 bases for J; bases not matched to a gene: 5. The CDR3 consists of 12 residues. The CDR3 DNA sequence: TGTGCCACCACGGGAGGGGTCAATGAGCAGTTCTTC. Residues: CATTGGVNEQFF.

This clone was counted once. The gene calls are TRBV15 and TRBJ2-5; D is ambiguous. The CDR3 extends over 14 amino acids. V gave up 1 base and J gave up 5 bases, with 11 bases separating them. Germline V CDR1 and CDR2: LNHNV, YYDKDF (reference sequence). CDR3 DNA: TGTGCCACCAGCAGAGCCATATCTGAGGAGACCCAGTACTTC. Its protein product is CATSRAISEETQYF.

The V call is TRBV5-1, the J call TRBJ2-5; 7 bases are shared with TRBD1. The CDR3 extends over 15 amino acids. The V and J ends lost 0 bases and 5 bases, in that order; junction bases with no gene match: 7. From germline, CDR1 is SGHRS and CDR2 YFSETQ. The CDR3 nucleotides are TGCGCCAGCAGCTTGGAGCCAGGGGGATACGAGACCCAGTACTTC. The encoded protein is CASSLEPGGYETQYF.

The chain has TRBV7-2 and TRBJ2-1; no definite D call. The CDR3 runs to 14 residues. Germline-derived CDR1 and CDR2 are SGHTA and FQGNSA. Trimming shortened V by 5 bases and J by 6 bases, and 14 bases separated the two germline ends. CDR3 sequence reads: CASSITHSSNEQFF. As DNA, the CDR3 is TGTGCCAGCAGCATAACCCACAGTAGCAATGAGCAGTTCTTC.